This TCR beta chain was documented in a study of cytomegalovirus exposure and HLA in healthy donors. General study findings and limits: Later on, an analysis found that several of the most significant clusters appeared to be linked to common viral pathogens, which included parvovirus B19.

Note on this clone: Its target is not known. The junction departs from germline at one end; a sequencing error may be responsible.

Unrecorded immune exposure was likely among donors, who were nominally healthy when sampled. From germline, CDR1 is SGHAT and CDR2 FQNNGV. This CDR3 is built from 17 residues. The PCR used 60 Vbeta and 13 Jbeta primers. Profiled with immunoSEQ multiplex PCR; TCRdb holds only in-frame clones, not every one. The data show roughly 100,000 clones, with 60% to 85% seen just once and about 4.1% held by the top ten. Sequenced sample: PBMCs. This sequence joins TRBV11-2 and TRBJ2-1; D might be TRBD1 (6 bases). The receptor was derived from a man aged 45-65 years in good health and CMV-seropositive. This CDR3 reads CASRLEVWQGFGNEQFF. The CDR3 bases are TGTGCCAGCAGGTTAGAGGTCTGGCAGGGGTTTGGCAATGAGCAGTTCTTC.